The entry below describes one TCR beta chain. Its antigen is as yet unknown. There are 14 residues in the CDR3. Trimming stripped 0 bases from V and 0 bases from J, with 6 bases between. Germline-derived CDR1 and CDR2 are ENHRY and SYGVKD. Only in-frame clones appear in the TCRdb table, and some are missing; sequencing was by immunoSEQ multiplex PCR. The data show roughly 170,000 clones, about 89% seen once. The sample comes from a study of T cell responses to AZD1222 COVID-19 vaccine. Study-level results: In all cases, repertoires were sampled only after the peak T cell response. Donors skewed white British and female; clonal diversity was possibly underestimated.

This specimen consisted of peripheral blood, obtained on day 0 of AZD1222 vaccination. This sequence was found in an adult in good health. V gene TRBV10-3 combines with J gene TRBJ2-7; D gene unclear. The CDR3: CAISESRSSYEQYF. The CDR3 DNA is TGTGCCATCAGTGAGTCGAGGAGCTCCTACGAGCAGTACTTC.